This T cell receptor (beta chain) was recorded in a study of shared clonotypes between healthy human individuals. The CDR3 runs to 19 residues. Germline V gene lookup returns CDR1 SGHRS and CDR2 YFSETQ. Losses at the gene ends were 0 bases for V and 0 bases for J; bases not matched to a gene: 5. Unsorted PBMC samples were amplified in replicate PCRs containing around 300 ng DNA, about 30,000 T cell genomes. Method: immunoSEQ multiplex PCR; TCRdb's copy keeps in-frame clones and lacks some. This sample carries around 500,000 clones, 81% of them seen once, and the ten largest clones take 10% to 15%. This sequence was found in a woman in her thirties or forties in good health. Some clones in this sample may be carry-over from other donors' samples. The chain employs TRBV5-1 and TRBJ2-2, with 13 bases fitting TRBD2. Material for sequencing was PBMCs. CDR3 in amino acids: CASSLAGGTSGANTGELFF. CDR3 nucleotides: TGCGCCAGCAGCTTGGCAGGTGGGACTAGCGGGGCGAACACCGGGGAGCTGTTTTTT.